By sample share, the clone carrying this T cell receptor (beta chain) is medium-sized. Its antigen is currently unknown. The data stem from a study of glioma-infiltrating T cells. Study-level points and caveats: Tissue-blood divergence was below expectation in non-neoplastic patients, above in gliomas.

Using RNA template, CDR3s of TCR alpha and beta were amplified with iRepertoire arm-PCR. TCRdb recomputed calls from the multiplex PCR reads with MiXCR, one row per CDR3 protein. The sample includes a few thousand distinct CDR3 sequences, roughly 33% of them seen just once. V lost 5 bases and J lost 7, with 15 bases in between. Looked up from germline, CDR1 is KGHSH and CDR2 is LQKENI. The length of the CDR3 is 14 residues. The receptor's source is a human donor with low-grade glioma or glioblastoma, undergoing nonglioma brain surgery, or in good health (not recorded which). V usage is TRBV18 and J usage is TRBJ2-4; maybe TRBD1 (6 bases). The sequencing input was glioma tissue, nonneoplastic brain tissue, or PBMCs (not recorded which). CDR3 in amino acids: CASSRGTPGNIQYF. CDR3 DNA sequence: TGTGCCAGCTCAAGAGGGACACCGGGGAACATTCAGTACTTC.